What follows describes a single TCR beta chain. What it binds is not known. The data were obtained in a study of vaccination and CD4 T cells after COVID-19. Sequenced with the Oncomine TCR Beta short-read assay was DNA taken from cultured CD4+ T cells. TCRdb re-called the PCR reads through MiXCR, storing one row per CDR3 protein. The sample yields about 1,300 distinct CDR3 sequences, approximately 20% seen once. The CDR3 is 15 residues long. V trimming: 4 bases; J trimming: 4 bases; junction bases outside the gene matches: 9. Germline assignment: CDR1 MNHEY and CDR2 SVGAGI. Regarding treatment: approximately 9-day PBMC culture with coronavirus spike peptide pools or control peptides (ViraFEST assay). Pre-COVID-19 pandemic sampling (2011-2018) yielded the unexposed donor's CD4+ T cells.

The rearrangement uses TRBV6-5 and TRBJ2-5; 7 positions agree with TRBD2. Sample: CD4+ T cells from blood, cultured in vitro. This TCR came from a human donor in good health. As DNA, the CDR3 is TGTGCCAGCAGTTCCCCCTCAGCGGGGAGAGAGACCCAGTACTTC. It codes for CASSSPSAGRETQYF.